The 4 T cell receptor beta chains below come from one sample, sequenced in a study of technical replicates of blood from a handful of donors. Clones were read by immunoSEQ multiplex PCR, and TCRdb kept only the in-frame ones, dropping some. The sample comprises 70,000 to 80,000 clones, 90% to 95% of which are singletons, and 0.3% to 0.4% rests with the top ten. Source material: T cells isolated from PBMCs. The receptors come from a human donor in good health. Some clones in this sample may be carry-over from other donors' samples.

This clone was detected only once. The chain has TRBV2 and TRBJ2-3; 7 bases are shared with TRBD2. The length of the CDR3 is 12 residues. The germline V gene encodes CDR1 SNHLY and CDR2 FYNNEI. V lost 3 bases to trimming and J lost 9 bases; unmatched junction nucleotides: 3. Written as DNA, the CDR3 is TGTGCCAGCAGTGAGCGGGGGAGGACGCAGTATTTT. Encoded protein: CASSERGRTQYF. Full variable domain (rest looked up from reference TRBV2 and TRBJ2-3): EPEVTQTPSHQVTQMGQEVILRCVPISNHLYFYWYRQILGQKVEFLVSFYNNEISEKSEIFDDQFSVERPDGSNFTLKIRSTKLEDSAMYFCASSERGRTQYFGPGTRLTVL.

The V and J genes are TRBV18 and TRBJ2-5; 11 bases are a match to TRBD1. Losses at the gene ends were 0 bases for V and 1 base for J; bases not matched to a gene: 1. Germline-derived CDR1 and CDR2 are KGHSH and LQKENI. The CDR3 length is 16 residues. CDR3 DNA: TGTGCCAGCTCACCACCCGGGACAGGGGGCCAAGAGACCCAGTACTTC. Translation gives CASSPPGTGGQETQYF.

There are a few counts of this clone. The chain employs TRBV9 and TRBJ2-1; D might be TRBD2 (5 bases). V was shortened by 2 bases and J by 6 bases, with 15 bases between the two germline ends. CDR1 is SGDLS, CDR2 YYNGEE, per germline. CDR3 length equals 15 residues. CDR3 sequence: CASSVGLSRGNEQFF. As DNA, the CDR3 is TGTGCCAGCAGCGTCGGTCTAAGCCGGGGCAATGAGCAGTTCTTC.

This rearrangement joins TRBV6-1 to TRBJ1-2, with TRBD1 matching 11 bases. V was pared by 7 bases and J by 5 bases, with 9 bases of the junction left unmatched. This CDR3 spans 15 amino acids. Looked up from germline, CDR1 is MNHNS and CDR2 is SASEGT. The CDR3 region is CASNPWDRGGYGYTF. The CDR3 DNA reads TGTGCCAGCAACCCCTGGGACAGGGGGGGATATGGCTACACCTTC.